A selection of T cell receptor beta chains follows, all from one sample in a study of molecular identifiers for immune sequencing clone quantification. TCRdb analysed the PCR reads with MiXCR anew, one entry per CDR3 protein. The table shows about 97,000 distinct CDR3 sequences, with about 35% occurring only once. Sequenced material: naive CD8+ T cells from blood, with Jurkat cell RNA spiked in. The source of these receptors is a human donor in good health. Some libraries in this study had Jurkat cell RNA spiked in. Both conserved end residues are part of each CDR3.

j_gene	v_gene	CDR3aa
TRBJ2-3	TRBV7-2	CASSMEAGDTQYF
TRBJ1-5	TRBV7-9	CASSGGGESNQPQHF
TRBJ1-6	TRBV29-1	CSVEPAPLFHF
TRBJ2-3	TRBV4-3	CACSQEGAGPDTQYF
TRBJ2-7	TRBV6-5	CASSKDNYEQYF
TRBJ2-1	TRBV14	CASSQEDSYGRFF
TRBJ2-7	TRBV4-1	CASSTHGGPSEQYF
TRBJ2-3	TRBV7-2	CASSLSVHSFTDTQYF
TRBJ2-5	TRBV19	CASSIGDGKYQETQYF
TRBJ2-1	TRBV6-5	CASTVAGSYNEQFF
TRBJ2-7	TRBV7-6	CASSLGDRSYEQYF
TRBJ2-1	TRBV9	CASSAGAYNEQFF
TRBJ2-7	TRBV21-1	CASSKREGRGARTTYEQYF
TRBJ2-7	TRBV5-8	CASSLVPSSYEQYF
TRBJ2-7	TRBV29-1	CSVVTGGFYEQYF
TRBJ2-7	TRBV28	CASSLGTSFDEQYF
TRBJ2-5	TRBV10-3	CAIGGETQYF